The 32 T cell receptor beta chains below all came from one sample that was sequenced in a study of a mutant IDH1 vaccine in newly diagnosed glioma. The antigens for these receptors are not known. As for time point: week 35, safety follow-up. Vaccinated patients received 300 ug of mutant IDH1 20-mer peptide per dose, with topical imiquimod. Measured with immunoSEQ multiplex PCR; TCRdb has only the in-frame clones, and not every one. This table has tens of thousands of clones, over 65% appearing once. The material was PBMCs, obtained from a glioma patient whose treatment included an IDH1 peptide vaccine. The origin of the receptors is a man aged 40-50 years with glioma.

The genes are TRBV27 and TRBJ2-1; 7 positions agree with TRBD2. The germline CDR1 and CDR2 sequences are MNHEY and SMNVEV (reference sequence). The CDR3 is 16 residues long. V lost 3 bases and J lost 6; bases outside the gene matches: 11. Written as DNA, the CDR3 is TGTGCCAGCAGTTTTGGTCGAGGCGGGAGCCGCAATGAGCAGTTCTTC. As protein: CASSFGRGGSRNEQFF.

The chain joins TRBV5-4 to TRBJ2-5; 9 nucleotides line up with TRBD1. Losses at the gene ends were 4 bases for V and 1 base for J; bases not matched to a gene: 2. This CDR3 region has 14 residues. The germline gives CDR1 SGHNT, CDR2 YYREEE (reference sequence). The CDR3 here is CASSKDRGQETQYF. The CDR3 nucleotides are TGTGCCAGCAGCAAGGACAGGGGCCAAGAGACCCAGTACTTC.

This rearrangement joins TRBV5-1 to TRBJ2-1; TRBD1 might be the D (6 bases). Trimming removed 4 bases at V and 0 bases at J, with 14 bases between. CDR3 size: 16 residues. Germline CDR1 and CDR2: SGHRS and YFSETQ. The CDR3, as DNA: TGCGCCAGCAGCCGGACCGACAGGCACTCCTACAATGAGCAGTTCTTC. Its translation is CASSRTDRHSYNEQFF.

The V and J genes are TRBV2 and TRBJ1-1; 7 bases agree with TRBD1. Germline assignment: CDR1 SNHLY and CDR2 FYNNEI. CDR3 length: 16 residues. V lost 6 bases, J lost 3 bases, and 13 bases stayed unmatched. The CDR3 region has the DNA TGTGCCAGCAGGAGGATCCAGGGGGATATGGACACTGAAGCTTTCTTT. It codes for CASRRIQGDMDTEAFF.

This clone has a handful of counts. The V call is TRBV6-5, the J call TRBJ1-2, with D possibly TRBD1 on 5 matching bases. This CDR3 is built from 13 residues. The V and J ends lost 6 bases and 4 bases respectively, with 12 bases between them. CDR1 and CDR2 (germline): MNHEY, SVGAGI. The CDR3 reads CASRPGRGYGYTF. Written as DNA, the CDR3 is TGTGCCAGCAGGCCGGGACGCGGCTATGGCTACACCTTC.

The chain uses TRBV2 and TRBJ1-3; D uncertain. Trimming left V 4 bases short and J 4 bases short, with 11 bases between. CDR3 length: 14 residues. CDR1 and CDR2 from the germline V gene are SNHLY and FYNNEI. As DNA, the CDR3 is TGTGCCAGCAGTGCCGGATTCGAGGGAAACACCATATATTTT. Translating gives CASSAGFEGNTIYF.

The chain joins TRBV5-1 to TRBJ2-7, with D unresolved. The germline V and J ends were trimmed by 2 bases and 0 bases, with 9 bases remaining between them. Germline V gene lookup returns CDR1 SGHRS and CDR2 YFSETQ. CDR3 length: 14 residues. CDR3 region: CASSFGLSSYEQYF. CDR3 DNA sequence: TGCGCCAGCAGCTTCGGCCTCAGCTCCTACGAGCAGTACTTC.

The V gene is TRBV10-3, the J gene TRBJ2-7; maybe TRBD1 (5 bases). This CDR3 region has 18 residues. The V and J ends lost 3 bases and 0 bases respectively, with 21 bases between them. Germline values: CDR1 ENHRY, CDR2 SYGVKD. CDR3 residues: CAISERGRGVSTSYEQYF. Here the CDR3 DNA reads TGTGCCATCAGTGAAAGGGGTAGAGGTGTTAGTACCTCCTACGAGCAGTACTTC.

The V gene is TRBV27, the J gene TRBJ2-1, with 11 bases aligning to TRBD2. Germline values: CDR1 MNHEY, CDR2 SMNVEV (reference sequence). There are 15 residues in the CDR3. With V trimmed by 7 bases and J by 2 bases, 4 bases remained unmatched. CDR3 sequence reads: CASTEGLAAYNEQFF. Here the CDR3 DNA reads TGTGCCAGCACCGAGGGACTAGCGGCCTACAATGAGCAGTTCTTC.

The chain links TRBV18 to TRBJ2-7; perhaps TRBD2 as D (6 bases). From germline, CDR1 is KGHSH and CDR2 LQKENI. Trimming left V 2 bases short and J 3 bases short, with 8 bases between. The CDR3 is 13 residues long. The CDR3 is CASSPEGGYEQYF. In nucleotides, the CDR3 is TGTGCCAGCTCACCAGAGGGAGGCTACGAGCAGTACTTC.

The chain carries TRBV6-1 and TRBJ1-5; TRBD1 agrees at 10 bases. The CDR3 spans 15 residues. J lost 4 bases, V lost 8 bases, and 8 bases had no gene match. Germline V gene data show CDR1 as MNHNS and CDR2 as SASEGT. CDR3 sequence: CASSRDRGPNQPQHF. CDR3 coding DNA: TGTGCCAGCTCCCGGGACAGGGGTCCGAATCAGCCCCAGCATTTT.

J is TRBJ2-7 and V is TRBV7-2; 7 bases align to TRBD2. Germline V gene data show CDR1 as SGHTA and CDR2 as FQGNSA. V dropped 5 bases and J dropped 6; count of bases not matched to a gene: 13. This CDR3 is built from 15 residues. The CDR3 DNA is TGTGCCAGCAGCCCGGGCGGTAGCGGGCAAGCCGAGCAGTACGTC. Protein: CASSPGGSGQAEQYV.

This clone appeared a few times. The V call is TRBV11-2, the J call TRBJ1-1; D gene ambiguous. Trimming removed 0 bases from V and 11 bases from J, with 13 bases in between. Germline V gives CDR1 SGHAT, CDR2 FQNNGV. The CDR3 is 13 residues long. In DNA, the CDR3 is TGTGCCAGCAGCTTAGATGACCGCTGGCGCGCTTTCTTT. Translating it yields CASSLDDRWRAFF.

The chain carries TRBV11-2 and TRBJ1-5; D perhaps matches TRBD1 (6 bases). V lost 4 bases and J lost 4, with 17 bases in between. Germline loops: CDR1 SGHAT, CDR2 FQNNGV. The CDR3 extends over 16 amino acids. CDR3 nucleotide sequence: TGTGCCAGCAGCTCCCTCGGGGGCAGGAGTAATCAGCCCCAGCATTTT. This sequence encodes CASSSLGGRSNQPQHF.

The J gene is TRBJ1-2, the V gene TRBV11-3; TRBD1 aligns across 9 bases. V lost 5 bases and J lost 0; bases outside the gene matches: 7. The germline V gene has CDR1 SGHNT and CDR2 YENEEA. This CDR3 is built from 16 residues. The CDR3 is CASSAGQGRANYGYTF. In nucleotides, the CDR3 is TGTGCCAGCAGCGCCGGACAGGGGCGAGCTAACTATGGCTACACCTTC.

The V and J genes are TRBV14 and TRBJ2-1; TRBD2 matches 10 bases. J lost 7 bases, V lost 2 bases, and 8 bases had no gene match. Germline CDR1 and CDR2: SGHDN and FVKESK. The CDR3 contains 16 residues. DNA of the CDR3: TGTGCCAGCAGCCAATCCCGGGGAGCGGGAGGGAATGAGCAGTTCTTC. Protein: CASSQSRGAGGNEQFF.

The rearrangement uses TRBV6-1 and TRBJ2-7, with 8 bases lining up with TRBD1. The J segment lost 10 bases and the V segment lost 9 bases, leaving 11 bases of the junction unmatched. Germline V CDR1 and CDR2: MNHNS, SASEGT. The CDR3 has 12 residues. CDR3 loop: CASRSQGQDQYV. The CDR3 region has the DNA TGTGCCAGTAGATCCCAGGGACAGGACCAGTACGTC.

V usage is TRBV5-4 and J usage is TRBJ1-2; no reliable D call. The germline V and J ends were trimmed by 5 bases and 2 bases, with 10 bases remaining between them. CDR1 and CDR2 from the germline V gene are SGHNT and YYREEE (reference sequence). This CDR3 contains 13 residues. The CDR3 DNA reads TGTGCCAGCAGACTTACCGCAAACTATGGCTACACCTTC. This translates into CASRLTANYGYTF.

The chain combines TRBV7-9 with TRBJ2-7; 7 positions match TRBD1. Germline loops: CDR1 SEHNR, CDR2 FQNEAQ (reference sequence). The CDR3 length is 13 residues. The CDR3 region has the DNA TGTGCCAGCAGCTTGGACGGGACAGAGAGTTTACACGTC. Its protein is CASSLDGTESLHV.

The J gene is TRBJ1-4, the V gene TRBV11-2, with D perhaps TRBD1 (5 bases). Trimming left V 4 bases short and J 2 bases short, with 14 bases between. CDR3 length: 16 residues. Germline CDR1 SGHAT, CDR2 FQNNGV. The CDR3: CASSSQPGLTNEKLFF. CDR3 nucleotide sequence: TGTGCCAGCAGCTCTCAACCAGGGTTGACTAATGAAAAACTGTTTTTT.

This clone was seen a few times. The J gene is TRBJ1-1, the V gene TRBV9; TRBD1 agrees at 7 bases. The CDR3 extends over 17 amino acids. Germline lookup yields CDR1 SGDLS and CDR2 YYNGEE. Germline trimming cut 4 bases from V and 0 bases from J; bases unmatched to any gene: 12. The CDR3 DNA sequence: TGTGCCAGCAGCCCCCCCCGGGACAGAAGGCTGAACACTGAAGCTTTCTTT. It encodes CASSPPRDRRLNTEAFF.

The rearrangement joins TRBV27 to TRBJ1-1; tentative D call: TRBD1 (6 bases). Germline values: CDR1 MNHEY, CDR2 SMNVEV (reference sequence). Trimming removed 6 bases at V and 1 base at J, with 15 bases between. This CDR3 region has 15 residues. The CDR3 nucleotides read TGTGCCAGCAGCTTCCGAGTGGGGGCGAACACTGAAGCTTTCTTT. Translated, it gives CASSFRVGANTEAFF.

The chain combines TRBV4-1 with TRBJ2-3; no reliable D call. Germline-derived CDR1 and CDR2 are MGHRA and YSYEKL. CDR3 length: 14 residues. V was shortened by 2 bases and J by 2 bases, with 8 bases between the two germline ends. The CDR3 sequence is CASSQLPITDTQYF. The CDR3, as DNA: TGCGCCAGCAGCCAACTTCCCATCACAGATACGCAGTATTTT.

This chain connects TRBV19 to TRBJ1-4, with 8 nucleotides matching TRBD1. The trim removed 10 bases at V and 5 bases at J, leaving 6 bases unmatched. This CDR3 is 13 amino acids long. Germline assignment: CDR1 LNHDA and CDR2 SQIVND (reference sequence). CDR3 coding DNA: TGTGCCACCTCCGACAGGGGAAATGAAAAACTGTTTTTT. This gives the protein CATSDRGNEKLFF.

This chain uses TRBV20-1 with TRBJ1-2; D unclear. This CDR3 has 9 amino acids. V was pared by 7 bases and J by 11 bases, with 11 bases between. Per germline, CDR1 DFQATT and CDR2 SNEGSKA (reference sequence). The CDR3 DNA reads TGCAGTGTAAAAGGTGGTTACACCTTC. Amino acid sequence: CSVKGGYTF.

V is TRBV11-2 and J is TRBJ2-2, with TRBD2 as a possible D gene (6 bases). The V end lost 2 bases, the J end lost 6 bases, and 13 bases lay between the germline ends. Germline values: CDR1 SGHAT, CDR2 FQNNGV. The CDR3 spans 15 residues. Written as DNA, the CDR3 is TGTGCCAGCAGCTTATACACGGGAGACGCCGGGGAGCTGTTTTTT. Translated, it gives CASSLYTGDAGELFF.

The chain combines TRBV7-2 with TRBJ1-3, with D possibly TRBD1 on 5 matching bases. CDR1 SGHTA and CDR2 FQGNSA come from the germline V gene. V was shortened by 1 base and J by 3 bases, with 10 bases between the two germline ends. CDR3 length: 15 amino acids. The chain's CDR3 is CASSLVGRVGNTIYF. The CDR3 DNA follows: TGTGCCAGCAGCTTAGTTGGCAGGGTTGGAAACACCATATATTTT. The full variable domain, rest sourced from reference TRBV7-2 and TRBJ1-3, is GAGVSQSPSNKVTEKGKDVELRCDPISGHTALYWYRQSLGQGLEFLIYFQGNSAPDKSGLPSDRFSAERTGGSVSTLTIQRTQQEDSAVYLCASSLVGRVGNTIYFGEGSWLTVV.

CDR3 in amino acids: CASSPDRGDYEQYF. In DNA form, the CDR3 reads TGTGCCAGCAGCCCGGACAGGGGGGACTACGAGCAGTACTTC. The chain carries TRBV2 and TRBJ2-7; TRBD1 aligns across 10 bases. The CDR3 sequence is 14 residues long. Looked up from germline, CDR1 is SNHLY and CDR2 is FYNNEI. The junction had 5 bases not matched to a gene; V was cut back by 6 bases and J by 3 bases.

The J gene is TRBJ1-1, the V gene TRBV7-8; no firm D call. Trimming removed 3 bases at V and 1 base at J, with 9 bases between. The germline V gene encodes CDR1 SGHVS and CDR2 FQNEAQ. The CDR3 sequence is 14 residues long. CDR3 protein: CASSFGRRNTEAFF. In DNA, the CDR3 is TGTGCCAGCAGCTTCGGACGGCGGAACACTGAAGCTTTCTTT.

The chain combines TRBV18 with TRBJ2-1; unclear D gene. The CDR3 spans 12 residues. V gave up 0 bases and J gave up 7 bases, with 4 bases separating them. CDR1 and CDR2 from the germline V gene are KGHSH and LQKENI. CDR3 sequence: CASSPPRNEQFF. CDR3 in DNA: TGTGCCAGCTCACCACCGCGAAATGAGCAGTTCTTC.

J is TRBJ2-1 and V is TRBV18, with 12 bases fitting TRBD2. Losses at the gene ends were 3 bases for V and 7 bases for J; bases not matched to a gene: 7. The germline V gene encodes CDR1 KGHSH and CDR2 LQKENI. The CDR3 has 16 residues. As DNA, the CDR3 is TGTGCCAGCTCACCGACTAGCGGGAGATTGACGAATGAGCAGTTCTTC. It codes for CASSPTSGRLTNEQFF.

This clone is a singleton in its sample. The gene calls are TRBV6-6 and TRBJ2-5, with TRBD2 identical over 9 bases. The J segment lost 9 bases and the V segment lost 6 bases, leaving 11 bases of the junction unmatched. Germline assignment: CDR1 MNHNY and CDR2 SVGAGI (reference sequence). The CDR3 is 14 amino acids. The CDR3 here is CASSASGTQVAQYF. As DNA, the CDR3 is TGTGCCAGCAGCGCTAGCGGGACCCAGGTGGCCCAGTACTTC.